These T cell receptor beta chains were read from a single sample in a study of blood T cell repertoires in COVID-19. Method: immunoSEQ multiplex PCR; TCRdb's copy keeps in-frame clones and lacks some. The sample contains roughly 120,000 clones, about 85% of which appear only once. Specimen: peripheral blood. Receptors were obtained from a woman of 80 years or more with COVID-19, enrolled during active disease. The CDR3 runs from the conserved cysteine through the conserved F or W. D genes are given only for firm matches. Not all rows give a size; the values are once, few, many and, for expanded clones, a class.

v_gene: TRBV9; j_gene: TRBJ2-7; d_gene: -; abundance: -; CDR3aa: CASSVVLRYEQYF; CDR3nt: TGTGCCAGCAGCGTAGTACTCCGCTACGAGCAGTACTTC
v_gene: TRBV3-1/TRBV3-2; j_gene: TRBJ1-1; d_gene: -; abundance: -; CDR3aa: CASSQPQGAEAFF; CDR3nt: TGTGCCAGCAGCCAACCCCAGGGCGCTGAAGCTTTCTTT
v_gene: TRBV12-3/TRBV12-4; j_gene: TRBJ2-1; d_gene: TRBD2; abundance: -; CDR3aa: CASKGLADNEQFF; CDR3nt: TGTGCCAGCAAGGGACTAGCGGACAATGAGCAGTTCTTC
v_gene: TRBV7-9; j_gene: TRBJ2-7; d_gene: -; abundance: -; CDR3aa: CASSLADSGYEQYF; CDR3nt: TGTGCCAGCAGCTTAGCGGATTCGGGCTACGAGCAGTACTTC
v_gene: TRBV5-8; j_gene: TRBJ2-3; d_gene: TRBD2; abundance: few; CDR3aa: CASSFQGLAGGPLPDTQYF; CDR3nt: TGTGCCAGCAGCTTTCAGGGACTAGCGGGAGGGCCACTCCCAGATACGCAGTATTTT
v_gene: TRBV2; j_gene: TRBJ2-1; d_gene: TRBD2; abundance: -; CDR3aa: CASRNERGAYNEQFF; CDR3nt: TGTGCCAGCAGAAACGAGCGGGGGGCCTACAATGAGCAGTTCTTC
v_gene: TRBV4-2; j_gene: TRBJ2-2; d_gene: -; abundance: -; CDR3aa: CASTKNVQGSVTGELFF; CDR3nt: TGTGCCAGCACCAAAAACGTACAGGGTAGTGTGACCGGGGAGCTGTTTTTT
v_gene: TRBV19; j_gene: TRBJ2-5; d_gene: TRBD2; abundance: -; CDR3aa: CASSGTSGSLGAQYF; CDR3nt: TGTGCCAGTTCCGGGACTAGCGGATCTTTGGGTGCCCAGTACTTC
v_gene: TRBV29-1; j_gene: TRBJ2-7; d_gene: TRBD2; abundance: -; CDR3aa: CSVVRGLAGTYEQYF; CDR3nt: TGCAGCGTTGTGAGGGGACTAGCGGGGACCTACGAGCAGTACTTC
v_gene: TRBV19; j_gene: TRBJ2-3; d_gene: -; abundance: -; CDR3aa: CASSIENSRTDTQYF; CDR3nt: TGTGCCAGTAGTATTGAGAACAGTCGCACAGATACGCAGTATTTT
v_gene: TRBV5-8; j_gene: TRBJ2-1; d_gene: -; abundance: -; CDR3aa: CASSRDSSTYNEQFF; CDR3nt: TGTGCCAGCAGCCGGGACTCCAGCACTTACAATGAGCAGTTCTTC
v_gene: TRBV19; j_gene: TRBJ1-1; d_gene: -; abundance: -; CDR3aa: CASSKGLQMWNTEAFF; CDR3nt: TGTGCCAGTAGTAAGGGGTTGCAGATGTGGAACACTGAAGCTTTCTTT
v_gene: TRBV19; j_gene: TRBJ2-2; d_gene: TRBD2; abundance: -; CDR3aa: CASSPGTSGRANTGELFF; CDR3nt: TGTGCCAGTAGTCCCGGGACTAGCGGGAGGGCTAACACCGGGGAGCTGTTTTTT
v_gene: TRBV2; j_gene: TRBJ1-6; d_gene: -; abundance: -; CDR3aa: CASNGGNSPLHF; CDR3nt: TGTGCCAGCAACGGCGGGAATTCACCCCTCCACTTT
v_gene: TRBV20-1; j_gene: TRBJ2-7; d_gene: -; abundance: -; CDR3aa: CSASLTSGVIDEQYF; CDR3nt: TGCAGTGCTAGTTTGACCTCGGGAGTAATCGACGAGCAGTACTTC
v_gene: TRBV5-1; j_gene: TRBJ2-2; d_gene: TRBD1; abundance: -; CDR3aa: CASSFPGGSDTGELFF; CDR3nt: TGCGCCAGCAGCTTCCCAGGGGGCAGCGACACCGGGGAGCTGTTTTTT
v_gene: TRBV18; j_gene: TRBJ2-2; d_gene: TRBD2; abundance: -; CDR3aa: CASSPDSGRTGELFF; CDR3nt: TGTGCCAGCTCACCAGATAGCGGGAGGACCGGGGAGCTGTTTTTT
v_gene: TRBV28; j_gene: TRBJ2-2; d_gene: -; abundance: -; CDR3aa: CASRFPPEGTGELFF; CDR3nt: TGTGCCAGCAGATTTCCCCCGGAGGGGACCGGGGAGCTGTTTTTT
v_gene: TRBV12-3/TRBV12-4; j_gene: TRBJ2-2; d_gene: TRBD1; abundance: -; CDR3aa: CASSPQGTGELFF; CDR3nt: TGTGCCAGCAGTCCACAGGGGACCGGGGAGCTGTTTTTT
v_gene: TRBV7-8; j_gene: TRBJ2-2; d_gene: -; abundance: few; CDR3aa: CASSFQGGNTGELFF; CDR3nt: TGTGCCAGCAGCTTTCAGGGAGGAAACACCGGGGAGCTGTTTTTT
v_gene: TRBV2; j_gene: TRBJ2-1; d_gene: TRBD2; abundance: -; CDR3aa: CASSEWAGGLGEQFF; CDR3nt: TGTGCCAGCAGTGAATGGGCGGGAGGACTAGGTGAGCAGTTCTTC
v_gene: TRBV5-1; j_gene: TRBJ2-2; d_gene: -; abundance: -; CDR3aa: CASSLDGHANTGELFF; CDR3nt: TGCGCCAGCAGCTTGGACGGTCACGCGAACACCGGGGAGCTGTTTTTT
v_gene: TRBV14; j_gene: TRBJ1-1; d_gene: TRBD1; abundance: -; CDR3aa: CASSQGGTAEAFF; CDR3nt: TGTGCCAGCAGCCAAGGGGGGACAGCTGAAGCTTTCTTT
v_gene: TRBV14; j_gene: TRBJ2-3; d_gene: TRBD1; abundance: -; CDR3aa: CASSQGPTGTTDTQYF; CDR3nt: TGTGCCAGCAGCCAGGGACCGACAGGGACCACAGATACGCAGTATTTT
v_gene: TRBV9; j_gene: TRBJ2-3; d_gene: TRBD2; abundance: -; CDR3aa: CASSVESGLAGGDTQYF; CDR3nt: TGTGCCAGCAGCGTAGAATCCGGACTAGCGGGAGGAGATACGCAGTATTTT
v_gene: TRBV6-2/TRBV6-3; j_gene: TRBJ2-1; d_gene: -; abundance: -; CDR3aa: CASSYSAEITGSPFF; CDR3nt: TGTGCCAGCAGTTATTCGGCCGAAATTACAGGGTCCCCGTTCTTC
v_gene: TRBV4-1; j_gene: TRBJ2-1; d_gene: TRBD2; abundance: once; CDR3aa: CASSQAVASGRNNEQFF; CDR3nt: TGCGCCAGCAGCCAAGCGGTGGCTAGCGGGAGGAACAATGAGCAGTTCTTC
v_gene: TRBV28; j_gene: TRBJ2-1; d_gene: TRBD2; abundance: -; CDR3aa: CASMRLAAYSEQFF; CDR3nt: TGTGCCAGCATGAGACTAGCAGCTTACAGTGAGCAGTTCTTC
v_gene: TRBV7-2; j_gene: TRBJ2-5; d_gene: -; abundance: once; CDR3aa: CASSRTLSRETQYF; CDR3nt: TGTGCCAGCAGCCGGACTTTGAGCAGGGAGACCCAGTACTTC
v_gene: TRBV6-2/TRBV6-3; j_gene: TRBJ2-1; d_gene: TRBD1; abundance: -; CDR3aa: CASSYSQGQGISYNEQFF; CDR3nt: TGTGCCAGCAGTTACTCGCAGGGACAGGGGATCTCCTACAATGAGCAGTTCTTC
v_gene: TRBV6-2/TRBV6-3; j_gene: TRBJ2-1; d_gene: -; abundance: -; CDR3aa: CASSLDRQQFF; CDR3nt: TGTGCCAGCAGTCTCGACAGGCAGCAGTTCTTC
v_gene: TRBV7-3; j_gene: TRBJ1-2; d_gene: TRBD1; abundance: -; CDR3aa: CASSSQPGQGTIGYTF; CDR3nt: TGTGCCAGCAGCTCTCAACCGGGACAGGGAACGATCGGCTACACCTTC
v_gene: TRBV7-2; j_gene: TRBJ1-4; d_gene: -; abundance: few; CDR3aa: CASSLTREGYEKLFF; CDR3nt: TGTGCCAGCAGCCTAACAAGGGAGGGGTACGAAAAACTGTTTTTT
v_gene: TRBV25-1; j_gene: TRBJ2-7; d_gene: -; abundance: -; CDR3aa: CASSEYPGPHEQYF; CDR3nt: TGTGCCAGCAGTGAATATCCAGGGCCGCACGAGCAGTACTTC
v_gene: TRBV20-1; j_gene: TRBJ2-7; d_gene: TRBD2; abundance: -; CDR3aa: CSASRTSGSWDGSYEQYF; CDR3nt: TGCAGTGCTAGTCGGACTAGCGGGAGCTGGGACGGGTCCTACGAGCAGTACTTC
v_gene: TRBV9; j_gene: TRBJ2-3; d_gene: -; abundance: -; CDR3aa: CASSVAERYTDTQYF; CDR3nt: TGTGCCAGCAGCGTAGCCGAGCGGTACACAGATACGCAGTATTTT
v_gene: TRBV6-5; j_gene: TRBJ2-1; d_gene: TRBD2; abundance: -; CDR3aa: CASGAGVIVYEQFF; CDR3nt: TGTGCCAGCGGAGCGGGAGTGATTGTCTATGAGCAGTTCTTC
v_gene: TRBV19; j_gene: TRBJ2-5; d_gene: TRBD2; abundance: -; CDR3aa: CASREGSSGSQETQYF; CDR3nt: TGTGCCAGTAGAGAAGGTTCTAGCGGGAGTCAAGAGACCCAGTACTTC
v_gene: TRBV27; j_gene: TRBJ2-2; d_gene: TRBD1; abundance: -; CDR3aa: CASSRQGDGGELFF; CDR3nt: TGTGCCAGCAGCAGACAGGGGGATGGCGGGGAGCTGTTTTTT
v_gene: TRBV7-9; j_gene: TRBJ2-1; d_gene: TRBD2; abundance: -; CDR3aa: CASSQRTSGIANEQFF; CDR3nt: TGTGCCAGCAGCCAGAGGACTAGCGGGATTGCGAATGAGCAGTTCTTC
v_gene: TRBV2; j_gene: TRBJ2-7; d_gene: -; abundance: -; CDR3aa: CASRVRQVHEQYF; CDR3nt: TGTGCCAGCAGAGTGAGACAGGTTCACGAGCAGTACTTC
v_gene: TRBV6-6; j_gene: TRBJ2-3; d_gene: TRBD1; abundance: -; CDR3aa: CASRRPPGQGPTDTQYF; CDR3nt: TGTGCCAGCAGGCGACCTCCGGGACAGGGACCCACAGATACGCAGTATTTT
v_gene: TRBV28; j_gene: TRBJ2-3; d_gene: -; abundance: -; CDR3aa: CASSSGGIDTQYF; CDR3nt: TGTGCCAGCAGCAGTGGAGGGATAGATACGCAGTATTTT
v_gene: TRBV19; j_gene: TRBJ2-3; d_gene: TRBD1; abundance: -; CDR3aa: CASSIYGPGTGGSDTQYF; CDR3nt: TGTGCCAGTAGTATTTACGGCCCCGGGACAGGGGGCTCAGATACGCAGTATTTT
v_gene: TRBV7-2; j_gene: TRBJ1-5; d_gene: TRBD1; abundance: -; CDR3aa: CASSAGQANQPQHF; CDR3nt: TGTGCCAGCAGTGCGGGACAGGCGAATCAGCCCCAGCATTTT
v_gene: TRBV5-1; j_gene: TRBJ2-5; d_gene: TRBD1; abundance: -; CDR3aa: CASSVHGTDQETQYF; CDR3nt: TGCGCCAGCAGCGTTCACGGGACAGACCAAGAGACCCAGTACTTC
v_gene: TRBV28; j_gene: TRBJ2-7; d_gene: -; abundance: -; CDR3aa: CASSFSSTYEQYF; CDR3nt: TGTGCCAGCAGTTTCTCTAGCACCTACGAGCAGTACTTC
v_gene: TRBV28; j_gene: TRBJ2-2; d_gene: TRBD2; abundance: -; CDR3aa: CASSSGGQATGELFF; CDR3nt: TGTGCCAGCAGTTCGGGGGGGCAGGCTACCGGGGAGCTGTTTTTT
v_gene: TRBV19; j_gene: TRBJ1-5; d_gene: TRBD1; abundance: few; CDR3aa: CASIRTAGQGGQPQHF; CDR3nt: TGTGCCAGTATAAGGACCGCGGGACAGGGCGGTCAGCCCCAGCATTTT
v_gene: TRBV4-1; j_gene: TRBJ1-6; d_gene: TRBD1; abundance: -; CDR3aa: CASSQEVTGATNSPLHF; CDR3nt: TGCGCCAGCAGCCAAGAAGTCACAGGGGCCACTAATTCACCCCTCCACTTT
v_gene: TRBV28; j_gene: TRBJ2-1; d_gene: -; abundance: -; CDR3aa: CASKGGGISYNEQFF; CDR3nt: TGTGCCAGCAAGGGGGGAGGGATCTCCTACAATGAGCAGTTCTTC
v_gene: TRBV28; j_gene: TRBJ1-2; d_gene: TRBD1; abundance: -; CDR3aa: CASRGTAPGGYTF; CDR3nt: TGTGCCAGCAGGGGGACAGCCCCGGGGGGCTACACCTTC
v_gene: TRBV7-3; j_gene: TRBJ2-1; d_gene: -; abundance: -; CDR3aa: CASSSGTSQFF; CDR3nt: TGTGCCAGCAGCTCCGGGACATCCCAGTTCTTC
v_gene: TRBV7-8; j_gene: TRBJ2-6; d_gene: -; abundance: -; CDR3aa: CASSLAASGANVLTF; CDR3nt: TGTGCCAGCAGCTTAGCGGCTAGCGGGGCCAACGTCCTGACTTTC
v_gene: TRBV5-1; j_gene: TRBJ2-3; d_gene: TRBD2; abundance: -; CDR3aa: CASRSASGRTDTQYF; CDR3nt: TGCGCCAGCAGGAGTGCTAGCGGTCGCACAGATACGCAGTATTTT
v_gene: TRBV6-5; j_gene: TRBJ1-4; d_gene: -; abundance: -; CDR3aa: CASSYGQYKIEKLFF; CDR3nt: TGTGCCAGCAGTTACGGACAGTATAAGATTGAAAAACTGTTTTTT
v_gene: TRBV14; j_gene: TRBJ2-5; d_gene: TRBD1; abundance: -; CDR3aa: CASSQITGAQETQYF; CDR3nt: TGTGCCAGCAGCCAGATAACAGGGGCCCAAGAGACCCAGTACTTC